This TCR beta chain is drawn from a study of human T cells and chemical hapten exposure. The V end was cut by 7 bases, the J end by 3 bases, with 12 bases between. The V gene's germline CDR1 is MNHEY and CDR2 SVGEGT. The CDR3 is 13 residues long. Time point given: healthy volunteer bleed at 2 weeks. Sequencing started from total RNA isolated from unfractionated whole blood. This clonotype was observed a few times. Using its own MiXCR run on the RACE reads, TCRdb lists one record per CDR3 protein. The data contain about 130,000 distinct CDR3 sequences, approximately 10% of them seen just once; the ten biggest clones take up 1.5% to 2%.

What was sequenced was whole blood. The sequence was obtained from a male donor in good health. Some clones in this sample may be carry-over from other donors' samples. This chain connects TRBV6-2 or TRBV6-3 to TRBJ2-5; no firm D call. The CDR3, as DNA: TGTGCCAGCACAGGATGGGCCGAAGAGACCCAGTACTTC. It translates to CASTGWAEETQYF.